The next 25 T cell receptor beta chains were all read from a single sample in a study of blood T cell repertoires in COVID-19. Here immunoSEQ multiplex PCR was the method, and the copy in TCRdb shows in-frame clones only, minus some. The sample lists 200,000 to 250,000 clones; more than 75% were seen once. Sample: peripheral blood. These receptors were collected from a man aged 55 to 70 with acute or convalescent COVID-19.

The CDR3 DNA reads TGTGCCAGCAGAGAGCTAGCGGGGGGGCGCGATGAGCAGTTCTTC. It codes for CASRELAGGRDEQFF. The chain recombines TRBV6-4 with TRBJ2-1, with 12 nucleotides matching TRBD2. The germline CDR1 and CDR2 sequences are MRHNA and SNTAGT. The CDR3 is 15 residues long. V was pared by 6 bases and J by 8 bases, with 8 bases of the junction left unmatched.

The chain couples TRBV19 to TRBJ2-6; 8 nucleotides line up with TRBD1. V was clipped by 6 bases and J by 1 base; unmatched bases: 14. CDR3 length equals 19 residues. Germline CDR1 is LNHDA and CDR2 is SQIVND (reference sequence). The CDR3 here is CASRPGTGGFGSGANVLTF. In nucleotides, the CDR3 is TGTGCCAGTAGACCTGGGACAGGAGGGTTTGGTTCTGGGGCCAACGTCCTGACTTTC.

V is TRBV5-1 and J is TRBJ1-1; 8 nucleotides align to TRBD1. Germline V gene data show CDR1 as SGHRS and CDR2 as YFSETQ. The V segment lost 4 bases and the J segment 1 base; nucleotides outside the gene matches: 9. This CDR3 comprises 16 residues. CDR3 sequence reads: CASSKDRVGKNTEAFF. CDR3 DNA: TGCGCCAGCAGCAAGGACAGGGTCGGTAAGAACACTGAAGCTTTCTTT.

CDR3 residues: CASSQETQGYDEQFF. The CDR3 region has the DNA TGCGCCAGCAGCCAAGAGACTCAGGGGTACGATGAGCAGTTCTTC. The chain uses TRBV4-1 and TRBJ2-1; D may be TRBD1 (6 bases). V was shortened by 0 bases and J by 8 bases, with 14 bases between the two germline ends. Germline CDR1 reads MGHRA; CDR2 reads YSYEKL. CDR3 length: 15 residues.

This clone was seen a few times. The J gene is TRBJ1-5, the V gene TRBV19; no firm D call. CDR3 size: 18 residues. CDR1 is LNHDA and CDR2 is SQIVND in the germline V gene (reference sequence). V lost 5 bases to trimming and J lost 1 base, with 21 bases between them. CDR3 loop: CASSGEEGVRRSNQPQHF. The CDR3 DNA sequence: TGTGCCAGTAGTGGGGAGGAGGGTGTTCGACGGAGCAATCAGCCCCAGCATTTT.

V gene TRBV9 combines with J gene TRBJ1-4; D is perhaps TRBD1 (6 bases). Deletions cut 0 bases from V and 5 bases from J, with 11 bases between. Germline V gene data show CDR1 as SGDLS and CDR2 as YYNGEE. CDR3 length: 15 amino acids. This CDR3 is CASSVAGTRNEKLFF. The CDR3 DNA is TGTGCCAGCAGCGTAGCCGGGACAAGGAATGAAAAACTGTTTTTT.

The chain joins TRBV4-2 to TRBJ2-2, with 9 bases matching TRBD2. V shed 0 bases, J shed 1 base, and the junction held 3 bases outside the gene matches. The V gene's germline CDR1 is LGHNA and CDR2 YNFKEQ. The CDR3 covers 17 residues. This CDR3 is CASSQEASGVNTGELFF. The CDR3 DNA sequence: TGTGCCAGCAGCCAAGAGGCTAGCGGGGTGAACACCGGGGAGCTGTTTTTT.

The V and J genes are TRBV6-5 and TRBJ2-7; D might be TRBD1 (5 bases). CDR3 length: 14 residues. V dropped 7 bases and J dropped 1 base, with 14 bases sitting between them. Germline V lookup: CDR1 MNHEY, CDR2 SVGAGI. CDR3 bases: TGTGCCAGCATAGGAGCAGGGTGGTCCTACGAGCAGTACTTC. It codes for CASIGAGWSYEQYF.

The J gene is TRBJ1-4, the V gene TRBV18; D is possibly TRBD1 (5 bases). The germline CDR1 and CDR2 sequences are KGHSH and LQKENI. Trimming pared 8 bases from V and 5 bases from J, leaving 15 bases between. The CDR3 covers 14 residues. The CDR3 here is CASGGAPLNEKLFF. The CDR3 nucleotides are TGTGCCAGCGGCGGGGCCCCTTTAAATGAAAAACTGTTTTTT.

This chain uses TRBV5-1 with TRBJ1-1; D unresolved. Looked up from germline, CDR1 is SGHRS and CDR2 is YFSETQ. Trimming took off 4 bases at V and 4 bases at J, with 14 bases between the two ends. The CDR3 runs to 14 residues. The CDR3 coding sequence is TGCGCCAGCAGCAGCCAGGCTTCGGTCACTGAAGCTTTCTTT. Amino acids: CASSSQASVTEAFF.

The CDR3 loop reads CASSYGGHLTIEGYTF. CDR3 DNA: TGTGCCAGCAGTTACGGCGGACACCTTACCATCGAGGGCTACACCTTC. V and J are TRBV6-2 or TRBV6-3 and TRBJ1-2; TRBD1 might be the D (5 bases). This CDR3 is built from 16 residues. Germline V gives CDR1 MNHEY, CDR2 SVGEGT. Trimming took 2 bases from V and 8 from J, leaving 21 bases between them.

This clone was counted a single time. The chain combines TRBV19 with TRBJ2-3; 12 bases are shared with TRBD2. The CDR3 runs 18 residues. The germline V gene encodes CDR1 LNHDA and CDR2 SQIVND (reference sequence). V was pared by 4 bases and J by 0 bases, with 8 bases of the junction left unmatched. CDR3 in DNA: TGTGCCAGTAGTACCCCTCTAGCGGGGGGGACCAGCACAGATACGCAGTATTTT. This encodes CASSTPLAGGTSTDTQYF.

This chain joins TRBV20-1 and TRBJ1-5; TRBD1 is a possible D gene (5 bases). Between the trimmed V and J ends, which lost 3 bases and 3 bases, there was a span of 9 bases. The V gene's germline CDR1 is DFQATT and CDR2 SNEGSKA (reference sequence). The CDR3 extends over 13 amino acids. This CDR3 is CSASGGVNQPQHF. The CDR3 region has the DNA TGCAGTGCTAGTGGGGGGGTCAATCAGCCCCAGCATTTT.

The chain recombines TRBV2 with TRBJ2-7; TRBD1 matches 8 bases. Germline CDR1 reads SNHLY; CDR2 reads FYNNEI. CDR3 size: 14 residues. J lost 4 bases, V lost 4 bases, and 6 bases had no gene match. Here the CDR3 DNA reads TGTGCCAGCAGTGGAGAGACAGGGGATTACGAGCAGTACTTC. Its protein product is CASSGETGDYEQYF.

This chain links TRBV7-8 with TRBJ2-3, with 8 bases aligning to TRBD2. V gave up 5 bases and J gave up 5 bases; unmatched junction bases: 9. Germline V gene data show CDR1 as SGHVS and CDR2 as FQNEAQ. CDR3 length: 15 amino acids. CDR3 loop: CASSQPGRAGDTQYF. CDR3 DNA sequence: TGTGCCAGCAGCCAGCCCGGGAGGGCCGGAGATACGCAGTATTTT. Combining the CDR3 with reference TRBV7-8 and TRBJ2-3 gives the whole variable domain GAGVSQSPRYKVAKRGQDVALRCDPISGHVSLFWYQQALGQGPEFLTYFQNEAQLDKSGLPSDRFFAERPEGSVSTLKIQRTQQEDSAVYLCASSQPGRAGDTQYFGPGTRLTVL.

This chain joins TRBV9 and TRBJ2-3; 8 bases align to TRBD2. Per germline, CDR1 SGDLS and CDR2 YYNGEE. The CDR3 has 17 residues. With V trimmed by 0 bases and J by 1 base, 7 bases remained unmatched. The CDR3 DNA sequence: TGTGCCAGCAGCGTAGTACCGGGTAGCGGGGGCACAGATACGCAGTATTTT. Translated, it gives CASSVVPGSGGTDTQYF. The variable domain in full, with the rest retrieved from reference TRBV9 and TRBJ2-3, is DSGVTQTPKHLITATGQRVTLRCSPRSGDLSVYWYQQSLDQGLQFLIQYYNGEERAKGNILERFSAQQFPDLHSELNLSSLELGDSALYFCASSVVPGSGGTDTQYFGPGTRLTVL.

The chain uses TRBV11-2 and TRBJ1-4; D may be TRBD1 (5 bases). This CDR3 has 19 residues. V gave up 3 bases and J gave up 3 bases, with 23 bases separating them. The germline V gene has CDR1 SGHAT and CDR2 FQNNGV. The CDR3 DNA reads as TGTGCCAGCAGCTTCCCGTGGCGGACAACCCGGGGGGCTAATGAAAAACTGTTTTTT. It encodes CASSFPWRTTRGANEKLFF.

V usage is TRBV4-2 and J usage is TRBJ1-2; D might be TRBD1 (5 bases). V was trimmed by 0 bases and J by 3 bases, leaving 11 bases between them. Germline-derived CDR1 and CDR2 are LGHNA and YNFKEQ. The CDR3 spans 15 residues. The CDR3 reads CASSQDLGLHYGYTF. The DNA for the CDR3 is TGTGCCAGCAGCCAAGATCTGGGACTGCACTATGGCTACACCTTC.

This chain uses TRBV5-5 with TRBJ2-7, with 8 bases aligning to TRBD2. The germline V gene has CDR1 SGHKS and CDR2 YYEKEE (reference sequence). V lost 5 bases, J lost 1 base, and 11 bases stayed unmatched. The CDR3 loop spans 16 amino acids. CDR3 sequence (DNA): TGTGCCAGCAGAGACGCGGGGGGCGGAAAGTCCTACGAGCAGTACTTC. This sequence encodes CASRDAGGGKSYEQYF.

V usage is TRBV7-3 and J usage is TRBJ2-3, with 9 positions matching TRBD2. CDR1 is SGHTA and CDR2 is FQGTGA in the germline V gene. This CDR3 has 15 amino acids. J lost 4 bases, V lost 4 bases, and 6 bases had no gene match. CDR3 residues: CASSSRAGGPDTQYF. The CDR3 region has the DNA TGTGCCAGCAGCTCAAGAGCGGGGGGCCCAGATACGCAGTATTTT.

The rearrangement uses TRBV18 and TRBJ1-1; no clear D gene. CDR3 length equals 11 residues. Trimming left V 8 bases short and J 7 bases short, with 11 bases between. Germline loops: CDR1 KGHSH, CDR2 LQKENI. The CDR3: CASRSGLEAFF. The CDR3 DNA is TGTGCCAGCAGATCAGGTCTTGAAGCTTTCTTT.

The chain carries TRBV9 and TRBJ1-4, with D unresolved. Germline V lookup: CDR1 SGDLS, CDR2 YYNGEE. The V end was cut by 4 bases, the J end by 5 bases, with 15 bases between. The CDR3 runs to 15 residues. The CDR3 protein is CASSPLAVRNEKLFF. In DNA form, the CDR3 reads TGTGCCAGCAGCCCACTAGCAGTCCGGAATGAAAAACTGTTTTTT.

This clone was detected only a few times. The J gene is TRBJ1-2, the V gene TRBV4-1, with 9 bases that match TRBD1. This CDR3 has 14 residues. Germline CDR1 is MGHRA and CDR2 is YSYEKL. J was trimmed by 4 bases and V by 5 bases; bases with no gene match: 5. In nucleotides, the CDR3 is TGCGCCAGCAGCTATACAGGGGGCTCCTATGGCTACACCTTC. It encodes CASSYTGGSYGYTF.

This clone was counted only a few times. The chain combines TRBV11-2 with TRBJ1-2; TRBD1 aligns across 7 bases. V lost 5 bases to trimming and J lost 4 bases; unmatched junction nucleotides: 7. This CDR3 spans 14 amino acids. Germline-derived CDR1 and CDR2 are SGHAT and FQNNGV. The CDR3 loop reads CASSETWDSYGYTF. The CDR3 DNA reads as TGTGCCAGCAGCGAAACTTGGGACAGCTATGGCTACACCTTC.

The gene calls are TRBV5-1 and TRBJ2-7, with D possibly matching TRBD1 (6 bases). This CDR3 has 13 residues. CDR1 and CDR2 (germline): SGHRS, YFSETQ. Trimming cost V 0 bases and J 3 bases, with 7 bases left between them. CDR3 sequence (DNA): TGCGCCAGCAGCTTGGTAGGGGGCTACGAGCAGTACTTC. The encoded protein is CASSLVGGYEQYF. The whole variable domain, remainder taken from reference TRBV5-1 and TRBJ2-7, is KAGVTQTPRYLIKTRGQQVTLSCSPISGHRSVSWYQQTPGQGLQFLFEYFSETQRNKGNFPGRFSGRQFSNSRSEMNVSTLELGDSALYLCASSLVGGYEQYFGPGTRLTVT.